This T cell receptor beta chain was recorded in a study of cytomegalovirus exposure and HLA in healthy donors (dated by TCRdb to 2017 to 2019). Study-level background: In an earlier analysis of approximately 640 of the donors, less than 350 Gb of sequence data and 90 million to 130 million unique TCR beta sequences from about 179 million T cells were reported. An early release that covered several hundred HLA-typed donors contained approximately 290 gigabases of sequencing data and 80 million or so unique TCR sequences. Of the roughly 400 genotyped donors, roughly 80% fell in the genetic ancestry cluster associated with self-reported Caucasian donors. The aim of the study was to test whether cataloging public T cell receptors could identify signatures of past pathogen exposure. The study profiled the T cell repertoires of under 850 subjects by immunosequencing and related them to cytomegalovirus serostatus. A separate validation cohort of roughly 120 different subjects was used in addition to the approximately 640-subject first cohort. To predict cytomegalovirus infection status, the study combined high-throughput TCR immunosequencing, statistical association of individual TCRs with disease status, and machine learning. A later analysis re-examined previously published TCR beta repertoires from roughly 650 donors and added high-resolution HLA genotyping to investigate patterns of TCR occurrence. Rather than using new phenotypic data, the later analysis identified candidate immune exposures from TCR beta sequences and from how often those sequences occurred across donors. An earlier analysis of fewer than 700 of the donors applied high-throughput TCR beta sequencing to assess whether each TCR beta V gene segment acted as functional or pseudogenic. Donor age, sex, ethnicity and CMV serostatus were compiled alongside the repertoire data. A later genetic analysis took genome-wide SNP genotypes for about three fifths of the 666 donors and used that subset as a discovery cohort. Every discovery cohort repertoire had been produced on one sequencing platform. HLA typing covered class I and class II loci at four-digit resolution. Typing coverage varied by locus: about 620-630 donors for A, B, C, DRB1 and DQB1; roughly 520 for DQA1; over 600 for DPA1; about 450 for DPB1. About five DR-DQ haplotypes were treated as single units for association and clustering because of strong linkage in the cohort. On average, 235,054 unique TCR beta nucleotide sequences were sequenced per donor among some 420 genotyped donors of the cohort, with about 17% of those sequences being non-productive. What the study reported, not specific to this receptor: In an earlier analysis of 587 of the donors, most TCR beta V segments appeared in productive rearrangements about 87% or about 30% of the time, broadly matching IMGT annotations. Several of the top co-occurrence clusters appeared to be linked to parvovirus B19, influenza, CMV and Epstein-Barr virus, according to a later analysis. Correlated functional status among segregating V segments might be attributable to linkage disequilibrium, but an unknown experimental factor could not be ruled out. The presence/absence analyses assumed that sequencing depth was roughly uniform across donors, and that assumption may not be true. The study listed 164 TCR beta chains as associated with cytomegalovirus. A later analysis associated 15,000 to 20,000 TCR beta sequences with specific HLA alleles at a false discovery rate of 0.05. Most TCR sequences were seen in very few donors, while some public TCRs were found in many individuals. The sequencing pipeline was judged likely to have produced a cluster of highly shared sequence variants as a technical artifact. An association between a missense DCLRE1C variant and V-gene and J-gene trimming of TCR beta chains was found in a later genetic analysis and replicated in an independent cohort. HLA typing was unavailable for some donors at each locus, so association tests used only the typed subset. Strong co-occurrence of HLA alleles, especially DR and DQ, made assigning TCR associations to individual alleles difficult. A further reported finding was that TCR beta sequences accurately predicted the HLA-A and HLA-B alleles for most subjects in the first cohort. The classifier was reported to diagnose cytomegalovirus status with high specificity and sensitivity in both the original and validation cohorts. A later analysis found that HLA-associated TCR beta chains were more clonally expanded and had lower generation probabilities than equally common non-associated chains. The earlier analysis of nearly 600 of the donors excluded over 15 rarely observed V segments, including chromosome 9 orphons, because counts were too low. Only TCR beta chains were sequenced in this cohort, and the absence of alpha or paired-chain data limited detectable features. According to the authors, the approach could potentially be generalized to other disease states and immunological phenotypes. A few of the identified cytomegalovirus-associated TCR beta chains were confirmed in vitro to be specific for cytomegalovirus antigens. In a later analysis, TCR association rates were found to vary across HLA loci, with the most associated TCRs seen for DRB1 alleles and the fewest for HLA-C alleles. The only immune exposure information available for the cohort was CMV serostatus. In a later genetic analysis, fewer N-insertions in productive TCRs were reported among donors in an Asian-associated ancestry cluster than the roughly 700-donor mean. A later analysis found that most CMV-associated TCR beta chains appeared HLA-restricted, with HLA associations seemingly driven largely by CMV exposure. The 87-base-pair reads could not distinguish some IMGT-functional V segments, including TRBV6-2 and TRBV6-3, so those segments were excluded.

V and J lose 4 bases and 6 bases, and a span of 10 bases separates them. CDR1 MNHNY and CDR2 SVGAGI were looked up in the germline V gene (reference sequence). From the cysteine through the phenylalanine, the CDR3 covers 13 amino acids. CDR3 DNA only is kept here, 39 bases in frame from base 1. The cohort was made up of 500 to 800 healthy bone marrow donors. All cohort members were sampled while nominally healthy, although unrecorded immune exposures were likely present. The donor tested CMV seronegative, placing the donor among the approximately 360 seronegative members of the cohort. A peripheral blood sample was provided by each donor, and peripheral blood mononuclear cells were used for TCR beta sequencing. The Qiagen DNeasy Blood Extraction Kit was used to extract genomic DNA from the blood cell samples. The library was produced with the immunoSEQ multiplex PCR assay. The multiplex PCR relied on a mix of 60 forward primers for TCR Vbeta segments and 13 reverse primers for TCR Jbeta segments. The CDR3 region of rearranged TCR beta genes was amplified from genomic DNA by a multiplex PCR assay. The Illumina HiSeq System was used to sequence the amplified TCR beta libraries as 87-base-pair reads. The original pipeline was this. In a later analysis, 80 million or so unique TCR beta chains were counted across the approximately 640 repertoires, and some 10 million of these chains were shared by at least two donors. Raw reads were error-corrected and collapsed into unique sequences with a nearest-neighbor algorithm that merged closely related sequences to remove PCR and sequencing errors. To assign V, D and J gene segments, CDR3 sequences were aligned to IMGT reference sequences. For a sequence to be retained, a match of at least six nucleotides to both a V gene segment and a J gene segment was required. A rearrangement was called productive if the CDR3 had no stop codons and remained in frame with V and J, and every other rearrangement was called non-productive. Following IMGT convention, CDR3 was defined as the stretch from the second conserved V-encoded cysteine up to the conserved J-encoded phenylalanine. Sequences without an unambiguous match to a single V gene segment were excluded from the earlier analysis of about 640 of the donors. In an earlier analysis of several hundred of the donors, V segments were called functional above 56.7% productive rearrangements and were called segregating when the between-donor standard deviation exceeded 5%. A statistical classification framework was built to diagnose cytomegalovirus status from the catalog of TCR beta chain sequences. V and J gene assignment, in a later analysis, came from comparing TCR nucleotide sequences with IMGT/GENE-DB human TR gene sequences. In a later analysis, CDR3 sequences and most-parsimonious VDJ recombination scenarios were assigned using the TCRdist pipeline. In a later analysis, every TCR beta chain was defined by the combination of its CDR3 amino acid sequence and its V-gene family, and reads without a unique V-gene family were dropped. In a later analysis, nearly 600 highly shared, low-generation-probability nucleotide sequences were removed to address suspected cross-contamination and a sequencing artifact. In a later analysis, a clonal expansion index was calculated for each public chain from normalized within-repertoire ranks of inferred template counts. Generation probabilities in a later analysis came from a VDJ recombination model fitted to out-of-frame rearrangements, and those results were checked against IGoR. In a later analysis, TCR-TCR, TCR-HLA and TCR-CMV co-occurrence was scored with hypergeometric tests, and a repertoire-size bias correction was applied to TCR pairs. A later analysis estimated false discovery rates by permuting HLA or CMV assignments 20 times. A later analysis grouped co-occurring TCRs with DBSCAN, adding TCRdist sequence similarity when clustering within HLA-allele-positive subsets. Co-occurrence clustering excluded repertoires with fewer than 30,000 or more than 120,000 public chains, plus five with anomalous nucleotide sharing. The table comes from immuneACCESS by way of TCRdb, which keeps in-frame sequences with V and J called. Part of the clones is missing from these tables; in studies checked, under half for an unresolved V gene and the rest for unknown reasons. Clone size and the V and J calls come from that table; the DNA yielded D and trimming. The sample contains roughly 250,000 clones, 72% of them found a single time. Approximately 2.3% of the sample comes from the top ten.

There are a few counts of this clone. What this receptor recognizes is not known. No much larger clone exists at a distance of one base, and base qualities are not known. The chain joins TRBV6-6 to TRBJ1-5; the D gene remains uncertain. The receptor comes from a female donor in good health and CMV-seronegative. Source material: PBMCs. CDR3 sequence: CASSLYSGQPQHF. The sequence in DNA is TGTGCCAGCAGTTTGTACAGTGGTCAGCCCCAGCATTTT.